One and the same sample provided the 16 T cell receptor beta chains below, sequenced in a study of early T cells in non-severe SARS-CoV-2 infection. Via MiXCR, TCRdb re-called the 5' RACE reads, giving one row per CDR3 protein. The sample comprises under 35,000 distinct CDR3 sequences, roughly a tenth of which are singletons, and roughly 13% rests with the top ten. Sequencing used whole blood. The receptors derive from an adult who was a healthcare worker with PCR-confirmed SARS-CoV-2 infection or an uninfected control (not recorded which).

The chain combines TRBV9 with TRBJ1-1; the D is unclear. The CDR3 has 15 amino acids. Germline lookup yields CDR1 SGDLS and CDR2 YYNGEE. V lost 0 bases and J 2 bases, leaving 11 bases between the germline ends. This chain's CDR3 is CASSVAGGINTEAFF. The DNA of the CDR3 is TGTGCCAGCAGCGTAGCTGGAGGAATAAACACTGAAGCTTTCTTT.

This CDR3 is CASTPKGWNSPLHF. CDR3 sequence (DNA): TGTGCCAGCACCCCCAAGGGCTGGAATTCACCCCTCCACTTT. The rearrangement joins TRBV6-5 to TRBJ1-6; D remains unclear. The V gene lost 7 bases and the J gene lost 7 bases, with 14 bases spanning the gap. The germline V gene has CDR1 MNHEY and CDR2 SVGAGI. This CDR3 contains 14 residues.

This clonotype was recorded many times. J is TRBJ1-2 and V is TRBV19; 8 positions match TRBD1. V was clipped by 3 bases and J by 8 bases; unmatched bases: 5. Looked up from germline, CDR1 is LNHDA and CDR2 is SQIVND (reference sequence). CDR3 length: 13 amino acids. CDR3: CASSMARGQGYTF. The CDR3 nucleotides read TGTGCCAGTAGTATGGCCAGGGGGCAGGGCTACACCTTC.

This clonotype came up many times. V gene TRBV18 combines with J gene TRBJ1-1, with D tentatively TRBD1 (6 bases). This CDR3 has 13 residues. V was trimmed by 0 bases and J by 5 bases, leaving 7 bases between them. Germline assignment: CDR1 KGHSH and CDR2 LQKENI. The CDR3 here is CASSPPGTTEAFF. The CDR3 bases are TGTGCCAGCTCACCACCGGGGACAACTGAAGCTTTCTTT.

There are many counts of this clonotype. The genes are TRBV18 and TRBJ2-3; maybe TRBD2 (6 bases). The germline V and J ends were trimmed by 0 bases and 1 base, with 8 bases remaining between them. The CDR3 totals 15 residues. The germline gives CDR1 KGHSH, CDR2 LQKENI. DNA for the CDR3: TGTGCCAGCTCACCACCTTCGGGAGGCACAGATACGCAGTATTTT. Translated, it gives CASSPPSGGTDTQYF.

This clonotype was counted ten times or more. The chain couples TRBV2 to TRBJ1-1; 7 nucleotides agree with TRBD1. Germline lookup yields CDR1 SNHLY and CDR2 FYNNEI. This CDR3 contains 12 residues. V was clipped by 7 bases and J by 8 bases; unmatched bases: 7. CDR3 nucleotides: TGTGCCAGCATCAAGGAGGGGGCAGAAGCTTTCTTT. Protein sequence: CASIKEGAEAFF.

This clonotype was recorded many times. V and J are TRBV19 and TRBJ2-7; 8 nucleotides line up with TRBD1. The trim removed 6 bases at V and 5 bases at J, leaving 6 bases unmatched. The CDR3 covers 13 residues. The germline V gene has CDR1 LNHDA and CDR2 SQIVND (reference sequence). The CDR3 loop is CASSPARGHEQYF. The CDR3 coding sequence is TGTGCCAGTAGCCCAGCCAGGGGGCACGAGCAGTACTTC.

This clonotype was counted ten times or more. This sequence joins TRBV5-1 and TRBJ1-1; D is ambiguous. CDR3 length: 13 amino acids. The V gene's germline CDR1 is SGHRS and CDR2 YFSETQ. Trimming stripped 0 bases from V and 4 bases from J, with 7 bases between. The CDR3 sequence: CASSLEDPTEAFF. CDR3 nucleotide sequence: TGCGCCAGCAGCTTGGAGGATCCCACTGAAGCTTTCTTT.

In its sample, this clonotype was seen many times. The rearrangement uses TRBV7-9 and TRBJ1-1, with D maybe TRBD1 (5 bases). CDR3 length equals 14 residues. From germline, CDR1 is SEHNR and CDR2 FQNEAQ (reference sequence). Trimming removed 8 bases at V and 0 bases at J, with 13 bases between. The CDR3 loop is CASLSRQMNTEAFF. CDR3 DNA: TGTGCCAGCCTCTCTAGACAGATGAACACTGAAGCTTTCTTT.

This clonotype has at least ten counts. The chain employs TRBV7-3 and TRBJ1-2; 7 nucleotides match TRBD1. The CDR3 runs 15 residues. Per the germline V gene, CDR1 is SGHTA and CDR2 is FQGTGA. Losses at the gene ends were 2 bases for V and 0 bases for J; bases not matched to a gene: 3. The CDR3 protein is CASSLRQGANYGYTF. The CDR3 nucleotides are TGTGCCAGCAGCTTACGGCAGGGGGCTAACTATGGCTACACCTTC.

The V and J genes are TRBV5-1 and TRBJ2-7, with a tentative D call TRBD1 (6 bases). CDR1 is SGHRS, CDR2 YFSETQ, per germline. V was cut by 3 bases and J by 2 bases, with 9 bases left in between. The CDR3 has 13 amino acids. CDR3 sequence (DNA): TGCGCCAGCAGCTACAGGACAGCCTACGAGCAGTACTTC. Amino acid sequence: CASSYRTAYEQYF.

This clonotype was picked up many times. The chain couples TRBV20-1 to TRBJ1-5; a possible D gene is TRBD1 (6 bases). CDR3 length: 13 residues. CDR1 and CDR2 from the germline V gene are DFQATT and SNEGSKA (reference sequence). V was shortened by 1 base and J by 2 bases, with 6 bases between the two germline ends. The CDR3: CSARAGGNQPQHF. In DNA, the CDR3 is TGCAGTGCTAGAGCAGGGGGCAATCAGCCCCAGCATTTT.

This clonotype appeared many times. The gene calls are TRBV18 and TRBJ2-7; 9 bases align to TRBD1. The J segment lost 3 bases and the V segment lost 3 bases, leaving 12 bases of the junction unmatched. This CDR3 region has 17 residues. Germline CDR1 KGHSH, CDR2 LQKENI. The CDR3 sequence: CASSPTTFGTGYYEQYF. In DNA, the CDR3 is TGTGCCAGCTCACCGACTACCTTCGGGACAGGGTACTACGAGCAGTACTTC.

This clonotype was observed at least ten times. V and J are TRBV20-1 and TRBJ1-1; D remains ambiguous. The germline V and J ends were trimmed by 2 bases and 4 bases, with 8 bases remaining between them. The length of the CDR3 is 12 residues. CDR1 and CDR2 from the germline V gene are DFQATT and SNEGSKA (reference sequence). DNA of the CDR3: TGCAGTGCTAGATCGGGTACCACTGAAGCTTTCTTT. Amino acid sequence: CSARSGTTEAFF.

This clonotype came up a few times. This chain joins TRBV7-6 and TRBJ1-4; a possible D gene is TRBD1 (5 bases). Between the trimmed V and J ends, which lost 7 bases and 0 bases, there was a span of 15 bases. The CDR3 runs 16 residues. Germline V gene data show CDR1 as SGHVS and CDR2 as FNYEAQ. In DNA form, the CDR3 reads TGTGCCAGCACCCGGGACGGAACTGCAACTAATGAAAAACTGTTTTTT. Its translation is CASTRDGTATNEKLFF.

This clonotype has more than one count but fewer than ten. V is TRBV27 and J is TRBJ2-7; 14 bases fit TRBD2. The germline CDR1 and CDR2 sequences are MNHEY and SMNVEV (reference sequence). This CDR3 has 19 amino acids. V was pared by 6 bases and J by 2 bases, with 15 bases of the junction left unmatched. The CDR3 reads CASRLTGLAGVLPTYEQYF. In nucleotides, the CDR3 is TGTGCCAGCAGATTGACGGGACTAGCGGGGGTCCTTCCCACCTACGAGCAGTACTTC.